The following is a TCR beta chain sequence with its context. The sample comes from a study of PD-1 blockade in classical Hodgkin lymphoma. Described time point: cycle 4 day 1 (C4D1), after less than seven weeks of nivolumab. Every single patient, without exception, relapsed after autologous stem cell transplantation, and brentuximab vedotin exposure varied. Thawed PBMCs underwent magnetic negative selection to yield purified CD4+ T cells. The CDR3 runs to 19 residues. The ends lost 0 bases at V and 4 bases at J; junction bases unmatched: 9. The germline V gene encodes CDR1 SGDLS and CDR2 YYNGEE. Measured with immunoSEQ multiplex PCR; TCRdb has only the in-frame clones, and not every one. The sample has some 30,000 clones; approximately 90% are singletons.

The TCR originated in a human donor with classical Hodgkin lymphoma. Sequencing used CD4+ T cells from blood, obtained before the fourth cycle of nivolumab. The rearrangement links TRBV9 to TRBJ2-1; TRBD2 agrees at 14 bases. Here the CDR3 reads CASSVATVTSGRVYNEQFF. In DNA form, the CDR3 reads TGTGCCAGCAGCGTAGCTACGGTGACTAGCGGGAGGGTTTACAATGAGCAGTTCTTC.